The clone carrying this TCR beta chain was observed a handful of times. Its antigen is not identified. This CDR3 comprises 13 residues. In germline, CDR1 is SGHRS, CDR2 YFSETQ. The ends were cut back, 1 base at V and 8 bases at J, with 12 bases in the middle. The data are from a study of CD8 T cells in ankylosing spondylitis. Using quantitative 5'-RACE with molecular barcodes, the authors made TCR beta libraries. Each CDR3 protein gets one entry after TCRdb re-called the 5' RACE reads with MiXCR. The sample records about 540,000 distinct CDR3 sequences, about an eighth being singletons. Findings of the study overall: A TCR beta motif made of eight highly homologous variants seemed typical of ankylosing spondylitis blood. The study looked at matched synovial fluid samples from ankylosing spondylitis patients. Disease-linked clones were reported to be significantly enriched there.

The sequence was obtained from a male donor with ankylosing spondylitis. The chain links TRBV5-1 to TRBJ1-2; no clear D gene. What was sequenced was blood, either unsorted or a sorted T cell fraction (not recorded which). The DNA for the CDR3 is TGCGCCAGCAGCTTGCCCCCGGCGGGGGGCTACACCTTC. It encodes CASSLPPAGGYTF.